The rows below give T cell receptor beta chains drawn from one sample of a study of CD8+ T cells in alopecia areata. Repertoires were generated with immunoSEQ multiplex PCR, while TCRdb's copy carries only in-frame clones and drops some. Of roughly 220,000 clones detected, approximately 70% appear once; the ten largest clones hold about 1.2%. This sample comprised CD4+ T cells sorted from blood, obtained at week 44, from a patient treated with tofacitinib. These receptors came from a human donor with alopecia areata. Both conserved end residues are part of each CDR3. The D gene is left open where the match is weak. Clone size is not always given. Where it is, it says once, few, many or a class for expanded clones.

V	D	J	size	CDR3	DNA
TRBV6-1	-	TRBJ1-5	-	CASSANSNQPQHF	TGTGCCAGCAGCGCTAATAGCAATCAGCCCCAGCATTTT
TRBV5-6	-	TRBJ1-6	-	CASSVGHNNSPLHF	TGTGCCAGCAGCGTCGGGCACAATAATTCACCCCTCCACTTT
TRBV25-1	TRBD1	TRBJ1-4	-	CASRRQGRYEKLFF	TGTGCCAGCAGGCGACAGGGCCGGTATGAAAAACTGTTTTTT
TRBV7-2	-	TRBJ1-3	-	CASSPSGNTIYF	TGTGCCAGCAGCCCCTCTGGAAACACCATATATTTT
TRBV15	TRBD1	TRBJ2-5	few	CATSRDRVGTQYF	TGTGCCACCAGCCGGGACAGGGTAGGGACCCAGTACTTC
TRBV15	-	TRBJ2-1	-	CATSGGAGREQFF	TGTGCCACCAGCGGGGGGGCTGGCCGTGAGCAGTTCTTC
TRBV5-4	-	TRBJ1-4	-	CASSLGGGTEKLFF	TGTGCCAGCAGCTTAGGAGGGGGAACGGAAAAACTGTTTTTT
TRBV30	-	TRBJ1-2	-	CAWSRATTNYGYTF	TGTGCCTGGAGTCGGGCAACAACTAACTATGGCTACACCTTC
TRBV6-5	TRBD1	TRBJ1-2	-	CASTLGTGVGGYTF	TGTGCCAGCACCCTCGGGACAGGGGTCGGTGGCTACACCTTC
TRBV7-2	TRBD1	TRBJ2-7	-	CASSFRQGWDEQYF	TGTGCCAGCAGCTTTAGACAGGGGTGGGACGAGCAGTACTTC
TRBV29-1	-	TRBJ2-2	-	CSVDRAADGELFF	TGCAGCGTTGACCGGGCAGCAGACGGGGAGCTGTTTTTT
TRBV15	-	TRBJ2-7	-	CATSRDVSWDGGSYEQYF	TGTGCCACCAGCAGAGATGTTAGCTGGGATGGAGGCTCCTACGAGCAGTACTTC
TRBV5-4	-	TRBJ2-6	once	CASSLGVGPGANVLTF	TGTGCCAGCAGCTTGGGGGTCGGACCTGGGGCCAACGTCCTGACTTTC
TRBV7-2	-	TRBJ1-6	-	CASSLRSNNSPLHF	TGTGCCAGCAGCTTACGCAGCAATAATTCACCCCTCCACTTT
TRBV11-2	TRBD1	TRBJ1-6	-	CASSSIGQGLRSPLHF	TGTGCCAGCAGCTCCATTGGACAGGGTTTACGTTCACCCCTCCACTTT
TRBV28	TRBD1	TRBJ1-6	once	CASSSWTGASNSPLHF	TGTGCCAGCAGTTCCTGGACAGGGGCTTCTAATTCACCCCTCCACTTT
TRBV2	-	TRBJ1-5	-	CASKGRVGQPQHF	TGTGCCAGCAAGGGCAGGGTGGGTCAGCCCCAGCATTTT
TRBV5-1	-	TRBJ1-1	-	CASSSWELGEAFF	TGCGCCAGCAGCTCCTGGGAATTAGGTGAAGCTTTCTTT
TRBV7-2	TRBD2	TRBJ2-7	-	CASSLQRGRGEQYF	TGTGCCAGCAGCTTACAGCGGGGTCGGGGTGAGCAGTACTTC
TRBV5-6	TRBD1	TRBJ2-5	-	CASSSQGPAETQYF	TGTGCCAGCAGCTCACAGGGGCCGGCGGAGACCCAGTACTTC
TRBV2	-	TRBJ1-2	-	CASSETINGYTF	TGTGCCAGCAGTGAGACGATCAACGGCTACACCTTC
TRBV13	-	TRBJ1-1	few	CASSLEQGSTEAFF	TGTGCCAGCAGCTTAGAGCAGGGGTCCACTGAAGCTTTCTTT
TRBV29-1	TRBD2	TRBJ2-3	few	CSVVGLAGPTDTQYF	TGCAGCGTAGTTGGACTAGCGGGACCCACAGATACGCAGTATTTT
TRBV29-1	-	TRBJ2-5	-	CSVDRGGETQYF	TGCAGCGTTGATCGGGGAGGCGAGACCCAGTACTTC
TRBV29-1	-	TRBJ1-5	-	CSVTGAGNQPQHF	TGCAGCGTTACGGGGGCGGGCAATCAGCCCCAGCATTTT
TRBV6-5	-	TRBJ2-1	-	CASSYSYQGWHEQFF	TGTGCCAGCAGTTACTCTTATCAGGGGTGGCATGAGCAGTTCTTC
TRBV29-1	-	TRBJ1-1	-	CSVAPQVMNTEAFF	TGCAGCGTTGCCCCACAGGTCATGAACACTGAAGCTTTCTTT
TRBV6-5	-	TRBJ2-4	-	CASSYGSGQAKNIQYF	TGTGCCAGCAGTTACGGATCGGGTCAAGCCAAAAACATTCAGTACTTC
TRBV5-1	-	TRBJ2-3	-	CASSLGGHNTDTQYF	TGCGCCAGCAGCTTGGGAGGACACAACACAGATACGCAGTATTTT
TRBV25-1	-	TRBJ2-5	-	CASIGRPHQETQYF	TGTGCCAGCATAGGGAGACCCCACCAAGAGACCCAGTACTTC
TRBV23-1	-	TRBJ1-6	-	CASSQGSSSSPLHF	TGCGCCAGCAGTCAGGGCTCATCAAGTTCACCCCTCCACTTT
TRBV11-1	-	TRBJ1-1	few	CASSLQDRLTEAFF	TGTGCCAGCAGCCTACAGGATAGGCTAACTGAAGCTTTCTTT
TRBV29-1	TRBD1	TRBJ1-1	-	CSVYPRVDREDGHPEAFF	TGCAGCGTCTACCCACGGGTAGACAGGGAAGACGGGCACCCTGAAGCTTTCTTT
TRBV4-2	-	TRBJ1-2	-	CASSQLRGREGLSGYTF	TGTGCCAGCAGCCAGCTAAGAGGGAGGGAAGGGCTTTCTGGCTACACCTTC
TRBV28	-	TRBJ2-5	-	CASRGETQYF	TGTGCCAGCCGTGGGGAGACCCAGTACTTC
TRBV4-3	-	TRBJ2-5	-	CASSQDRGVKRPQYF	TGCGCCAGCAGCCAAGATAGGGGGGTGAAAAGGCCCCAGTACTTC
TRBV7-9	-	TRBJ1-1	-	CASSLQSNTEAFF	TGTGCCAGCAGCTTACAGTCGAACACTGAAGCTTTCTTT
TRBV4-2	-	TRBJ2-3	few	CASSQEGGAGTDTQYF	TGTGCCAGCAGCCAAGAAGGGGGGGCTGGCACAGATACGCAGTATTTT
TRBV27	-	TRBJ2-1	once	CASSSPQTANNEQFF	TGTGCCAGCAGTTCCCCCCAGACAGCAAACAATGAGCAGTTCTTC
TRBV7-2	TRBD1	TRBJ1-2	-	CASSLEPDRGRSGYTF	TGTGCCAGCAGCTTAGAACCAGACAGGGGGCGGAGTGGCTACACCTTC
TRBV5-1	-	TRBJ1-2	-	CASSSTVQGHYGYTF	TGCGCCAGCAGCTCGACCGTTCAGGGACACTATGGCTACACCTTC
TRBV30	-	TRBJ1-2	-	CACPQLSGYTF	TGTGCCTGTCCACAGCTTTCTGGCTACACCTTC
TRBV2	-	TRBJ1-5	-	CASSELDGRVNQPQHF	TGTGCCAGCAGTGAACTAGATGGGAGGGTCAATCAGCCCCAGCATTTT
TRBV5-6	TRBD1	TRBJ2-7	-	CASSLGLGGRGYEQYF	TGTGCCAGCAGCTTGGGCTTAGGGGGCCGGGGCTACGAGCAGTACTTC
TRBV7-3	-	TRBJ2-6	few	CASSLSSGANVLTF	TGTGCCAGCAGCCTAAGCTCTGGGGCCAACGTCCTGACTTTC
TRBV27	-	TRBJ2-4	once	CASSLDPEWNIQYF	TGTGCCAGCAGTTTAGATCCAGAGTGGAACATTCAGTACTTC
TRBV5-1	-	TRBJ2-5	few	CASSLNKYQETQYF	TGCGCCAGCAGCTTGAATAAGTACCAAGAGACCCAGTACTTC
TRBV6-9	TRBD1	TRBJ2-2	-	CASSYGPGQGTELFF	TGTGCCAGCAGTTACGGCCCGGGACAGGGGACCGAGCTGTTTTTT
TRBV30	TRBD1	TRBJ2-4	once	CAWSPGTGINIQYF	TGTGCCTGGAGTCCGGGGACAGGGATAAACATTCAGTACTTC